This T cell receptor beta chain originates from a study of Ad26.COV2.S vaccination and SARS-CoV-2 variants. As regards this clone: Other nucleotide sequences from this sample produce the same CDR3.

The V gene lost 0 bases and the J gene lost 0 bases, with 7 bases spanning the gap. Germline V gene sequence: CDR1 SGHRS, CDR2 YFSETQ. This CDR3 contains 15 residues. The protocol was immunoSEQ multiplex PCR, while the TCRdb copy is restricted to in-frame clones and leaves out a portion. The sample shows about 680,000 clones, about 89% of them seen only once. Noted treatment: some 20 received Ad26.COV2.S at low or high dose, single or two shots; several received placebo; per-sample allocation not given. After the first vaccine or placebo injection, samples were drawn on day 63. The chain recombines TRBV5-1 with TRBJ1-5; D unresolved. This receptor was identified in a person between 18 and 65 years old who received the Ad26.COV2.S COVID-19 vaccine or a placebo. The sequences come from peripheral blood, collected in a trial of Ad26.COV2.S vaccine versus placebo. The CDR3 here is CASSLEGNSNQPQHF. The CDR3 DNA reads TGCGCCAGCAGCTTGGAAGGAAATAGCAATCAGCCCCAGCATTTT.